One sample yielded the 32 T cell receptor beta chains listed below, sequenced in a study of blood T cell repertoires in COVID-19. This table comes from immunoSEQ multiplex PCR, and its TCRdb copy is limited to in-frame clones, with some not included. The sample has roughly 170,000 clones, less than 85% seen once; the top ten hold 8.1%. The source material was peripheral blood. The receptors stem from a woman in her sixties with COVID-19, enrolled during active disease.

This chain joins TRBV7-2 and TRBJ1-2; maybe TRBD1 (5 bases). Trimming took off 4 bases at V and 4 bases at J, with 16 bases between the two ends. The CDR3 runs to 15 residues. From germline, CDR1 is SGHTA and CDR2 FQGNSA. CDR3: CASSSRHQGGYGYTF. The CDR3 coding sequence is TGTGCCAGCAGCTCGCGGCATCAGGGTGGCTATGGCTACACCTTC. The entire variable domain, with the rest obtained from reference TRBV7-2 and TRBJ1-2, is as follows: GAGVSQSPSNKVTEKGKDVELRCDPISGHTALYWYRQSLGQGLEFLIYFQGNSAPDKSGLPSDRFSAERTGGSVSTLTIQRTQQEDSAVYLCASSSRHQGGYGYTFGSGTRLTVV.

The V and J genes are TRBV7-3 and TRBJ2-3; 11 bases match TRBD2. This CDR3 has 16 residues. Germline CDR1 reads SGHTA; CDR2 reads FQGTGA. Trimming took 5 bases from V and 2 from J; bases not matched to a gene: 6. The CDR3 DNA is TGTGCCAGCAGCCCCATAGCGGGAGGGGACACAGATACGCAGTATTTT. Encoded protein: CASSPIAGGDTDTQYF.

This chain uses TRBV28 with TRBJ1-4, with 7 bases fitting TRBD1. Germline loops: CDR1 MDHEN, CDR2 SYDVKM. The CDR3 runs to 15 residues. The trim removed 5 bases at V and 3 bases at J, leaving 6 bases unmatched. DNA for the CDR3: TGTGCCAGCAGTAGAGAGACAGGGCCTAATGAAAAACTGTTTTTT. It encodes CASSRETGPNEKLFF.

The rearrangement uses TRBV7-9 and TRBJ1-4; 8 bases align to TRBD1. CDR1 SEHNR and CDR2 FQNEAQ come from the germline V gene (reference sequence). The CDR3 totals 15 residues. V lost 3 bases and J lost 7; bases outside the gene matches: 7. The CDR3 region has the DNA TGTGCCAGCAGCTTCGACAGGGGAGGAAGTGAAAAACTGTTTTTT. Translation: CASSFDRGGSEKLFF. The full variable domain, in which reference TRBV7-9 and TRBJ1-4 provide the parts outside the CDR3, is DTGVSQNPRHKITKRGQNVTFRCDPISEHNRLYWYRQTLGQGPEFLTYFQNEAQLEKSRLLSDRFSAERPKGSFSTLEIQRTEQGDSAMYLCASSFDRGGSEKLFFGSGTQLSVL.

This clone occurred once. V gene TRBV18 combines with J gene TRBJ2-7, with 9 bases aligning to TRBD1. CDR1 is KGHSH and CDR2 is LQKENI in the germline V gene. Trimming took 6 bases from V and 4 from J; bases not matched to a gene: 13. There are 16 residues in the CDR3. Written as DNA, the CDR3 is TGTGCCAGCTCCCCAAATCGGGGACAGGGTGGATACGAGCAGTACGTC. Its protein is CASSPNRGQGGYEQYV.

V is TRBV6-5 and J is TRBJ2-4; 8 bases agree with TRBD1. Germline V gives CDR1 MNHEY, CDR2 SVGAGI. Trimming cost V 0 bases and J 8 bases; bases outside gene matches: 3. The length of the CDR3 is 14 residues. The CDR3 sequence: CASSYSTTGDIQYF. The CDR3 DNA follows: TGTGCCAGCAGTTACTCGACGACAGGGGACATTCAGTACTTC.

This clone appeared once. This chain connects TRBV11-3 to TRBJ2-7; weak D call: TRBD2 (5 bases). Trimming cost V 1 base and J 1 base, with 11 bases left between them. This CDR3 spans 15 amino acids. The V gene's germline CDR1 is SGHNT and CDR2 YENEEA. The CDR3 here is CASSLVGKDSYEQYF. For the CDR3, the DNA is TGTGCCAGCAGCTTAGTCGGGAAAGATTCCTACGAGCAGTACTTC.

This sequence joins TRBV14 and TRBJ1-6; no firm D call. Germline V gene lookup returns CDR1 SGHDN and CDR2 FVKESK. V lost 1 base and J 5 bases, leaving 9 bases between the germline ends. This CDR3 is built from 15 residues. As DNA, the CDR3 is TGTGCCAGCAGCCAAGTGCGAGCCCATAATTCACCCCTCCACTTT. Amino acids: CASSQVRAHNSPLHF.

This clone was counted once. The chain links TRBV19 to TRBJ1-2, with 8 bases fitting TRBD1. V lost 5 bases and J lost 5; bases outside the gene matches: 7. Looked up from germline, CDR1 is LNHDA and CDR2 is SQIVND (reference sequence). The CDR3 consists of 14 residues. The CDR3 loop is CASSPRTGNYGYTF. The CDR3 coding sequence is TGTGCCAGTAGTCCACGGACAGGGAATTATGGCTACACCTTC.

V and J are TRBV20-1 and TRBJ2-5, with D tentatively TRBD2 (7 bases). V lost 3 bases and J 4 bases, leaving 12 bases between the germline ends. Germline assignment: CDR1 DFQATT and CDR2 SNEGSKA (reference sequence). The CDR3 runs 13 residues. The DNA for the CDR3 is TGCAGTGCTAGTACGGGGGGCCGAGAGACCCAGTACTTC. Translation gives CSASTGGRETQYF.

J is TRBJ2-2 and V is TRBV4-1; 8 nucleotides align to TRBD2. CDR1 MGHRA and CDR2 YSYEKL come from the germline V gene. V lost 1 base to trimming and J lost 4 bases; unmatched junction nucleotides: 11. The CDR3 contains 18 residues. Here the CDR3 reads CASSQGLFAGGPTGELFF. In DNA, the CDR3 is TGCGCCAGCAGCCAAGGTCTTTTCGCGGGGGGCCCCACCGGGGAGCTGTTTTTT.

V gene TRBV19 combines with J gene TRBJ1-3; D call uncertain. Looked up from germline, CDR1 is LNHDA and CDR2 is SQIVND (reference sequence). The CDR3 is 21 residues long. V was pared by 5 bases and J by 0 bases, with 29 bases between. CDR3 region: CASSDPRHRRGSTASGNTIYF. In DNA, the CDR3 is TGTGCCAGTAGTGACCCGCGGCACAGAAGAGGGAGTACGGCCTCTGGAAACACCATATATTTT.

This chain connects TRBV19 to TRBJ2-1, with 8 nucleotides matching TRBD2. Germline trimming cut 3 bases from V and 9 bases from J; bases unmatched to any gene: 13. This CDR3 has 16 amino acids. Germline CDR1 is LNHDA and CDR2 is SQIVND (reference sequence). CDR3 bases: TGTGCCAGTAGTATGAAACCGGGACTAGGGGGGGTTGAGCAGTTCTTC. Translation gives CASSMKPGLGGVEQFF.

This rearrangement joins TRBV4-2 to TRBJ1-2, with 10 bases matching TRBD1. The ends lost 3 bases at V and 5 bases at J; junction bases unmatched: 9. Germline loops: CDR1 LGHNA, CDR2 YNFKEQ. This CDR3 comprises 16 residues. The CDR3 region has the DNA TGTGCCAGCAGCCACCCCCGGGACAGGGGCCAGTATGGCTACACCTTC. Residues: CASSHPRDRGQYGYTF.

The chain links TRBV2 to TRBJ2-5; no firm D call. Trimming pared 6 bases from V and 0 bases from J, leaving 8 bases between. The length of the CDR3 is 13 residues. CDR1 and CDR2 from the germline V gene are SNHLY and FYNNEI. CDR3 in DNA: TGTGCCAGCAGCGCCCAGTACCAAGAGACCCAGTACTTC. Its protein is CASSAQYQETQYF.

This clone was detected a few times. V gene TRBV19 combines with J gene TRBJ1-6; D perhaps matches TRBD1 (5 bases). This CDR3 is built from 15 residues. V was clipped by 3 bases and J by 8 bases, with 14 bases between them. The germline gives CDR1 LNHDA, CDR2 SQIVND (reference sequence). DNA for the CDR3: TGTGCCAGTAGTATCGAGACCTCGGGGGATTCACCCCTCCACTTT. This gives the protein CASSIETSGDSPLHF.

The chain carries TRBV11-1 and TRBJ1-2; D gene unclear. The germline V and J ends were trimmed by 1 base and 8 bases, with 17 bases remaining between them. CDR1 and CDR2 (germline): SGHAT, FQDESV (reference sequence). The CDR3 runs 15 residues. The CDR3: CASSLGPRQVAGYTF. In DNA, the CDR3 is TGTGCCAGCAGCTTAGGCCCCAGACAAGTGGCCGGCTACACCTTC.

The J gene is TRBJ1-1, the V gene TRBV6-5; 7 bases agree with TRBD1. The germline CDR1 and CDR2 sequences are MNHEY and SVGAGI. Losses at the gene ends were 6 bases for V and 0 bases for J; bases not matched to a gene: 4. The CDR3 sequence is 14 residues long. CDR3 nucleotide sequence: TGTGCCAGCAGGACGGGACAGTTGAACACTGAAGCTTTCTTT. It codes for CASRTGQLNTEAFF.

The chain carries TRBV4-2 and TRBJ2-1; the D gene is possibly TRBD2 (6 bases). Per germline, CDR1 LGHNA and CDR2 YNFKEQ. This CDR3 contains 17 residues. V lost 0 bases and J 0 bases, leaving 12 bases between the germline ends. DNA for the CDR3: TGTGCCAGCAGCCAAGAGGCGGCGGGGAGCTCCTACAATGAGCAGTTCTTC. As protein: CASSQEAAGSSYNEQFF.

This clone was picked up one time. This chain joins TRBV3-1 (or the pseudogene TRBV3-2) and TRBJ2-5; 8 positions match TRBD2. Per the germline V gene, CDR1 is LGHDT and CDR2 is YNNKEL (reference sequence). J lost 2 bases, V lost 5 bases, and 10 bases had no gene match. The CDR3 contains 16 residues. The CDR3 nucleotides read TGTGCCAGCAGCGAAACCGCGGGGGGCGGTCAAGAGACCCAGTACTTC. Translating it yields CASSETAGGGQETQYF.

DNA of the CDR3: TGTGCCAGCAGGGGGACTAGCGGGGTTGGGAAAGATACGCAGTATTTT. Amino acid sequence: CASRGTSGVGKDTQYF. V is TRBV6-6 and J is TRBJ2-3; 13 bases line up with TRBD2. Germline V gene sequence: CDR1 MNHNY, CDR2 SVGAGI (reference sequence). The CDR3 is 16 amino acids. V trimming: 6 bases; J trimming: 5 bases; junction bases outside the gene matches: 8.

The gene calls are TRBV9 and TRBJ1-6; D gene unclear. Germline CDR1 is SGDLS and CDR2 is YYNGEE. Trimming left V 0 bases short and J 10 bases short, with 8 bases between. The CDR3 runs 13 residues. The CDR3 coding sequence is TGTGCCAGCAGCGTAGAGGCGGAATCACCCCTCCACTTT. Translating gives CASSVEAESPLHF.

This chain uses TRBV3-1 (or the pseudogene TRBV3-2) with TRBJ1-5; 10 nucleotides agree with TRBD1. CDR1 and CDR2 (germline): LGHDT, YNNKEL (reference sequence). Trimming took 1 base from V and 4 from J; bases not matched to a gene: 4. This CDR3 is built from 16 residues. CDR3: CASSQGDRGRNQPQHF. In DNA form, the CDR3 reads TGTGCCAGCAGCCAAGGTGACAGGGGGCGAAATCAGCCCCAGCATTTT.

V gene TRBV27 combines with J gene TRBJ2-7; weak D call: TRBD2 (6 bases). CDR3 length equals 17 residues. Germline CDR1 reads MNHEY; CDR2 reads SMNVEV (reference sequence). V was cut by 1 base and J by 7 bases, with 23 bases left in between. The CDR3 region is CASSLFAPSTSVGEQYF. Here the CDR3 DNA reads TGTGCCAGCAGTTTATTTGCTCCCTCGACTAGTGTGGGGGAGCAGTACTTC.

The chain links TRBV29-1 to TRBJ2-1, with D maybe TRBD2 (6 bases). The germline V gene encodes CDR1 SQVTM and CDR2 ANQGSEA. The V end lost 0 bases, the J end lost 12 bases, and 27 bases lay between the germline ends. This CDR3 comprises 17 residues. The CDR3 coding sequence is TGCAGCGTTGAAGACCCACGGGGGAACCGGGCTCAAGCCCCGCAGTTCTTC. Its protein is CSVEDPRGNRAQAPQFF.

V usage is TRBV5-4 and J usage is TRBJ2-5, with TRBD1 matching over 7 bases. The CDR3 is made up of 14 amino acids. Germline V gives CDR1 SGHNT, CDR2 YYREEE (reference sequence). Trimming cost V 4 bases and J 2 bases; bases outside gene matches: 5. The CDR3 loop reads CASSAGTAQETQYF. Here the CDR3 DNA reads TGTGCCAGCAGCGCTGGGACAGCGCAAGAGACCCAGTACTTC.

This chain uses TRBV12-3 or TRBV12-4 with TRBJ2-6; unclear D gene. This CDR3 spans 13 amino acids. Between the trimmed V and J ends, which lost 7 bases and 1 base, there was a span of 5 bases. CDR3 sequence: CASNLSGANVLTF. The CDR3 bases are TGTGCCAGCAACCTATCTGGGGCCAACGTCCTGACTTTC.

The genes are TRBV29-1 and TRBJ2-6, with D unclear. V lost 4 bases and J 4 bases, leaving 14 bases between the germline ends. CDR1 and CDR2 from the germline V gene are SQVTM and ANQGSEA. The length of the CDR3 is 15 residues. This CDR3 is CSVAPEPRGANVLTF. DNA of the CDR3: TGCAGCGTTGCCCCGGAGCCCCGGGGGGCCAACGTCCTGACTTTC. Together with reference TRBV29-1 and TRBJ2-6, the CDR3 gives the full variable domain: SAVISQKPSRDICQRGTSLTIQCQVDSQVTMMFWYRQQPGQSLTLIATANQGSEATYESGFVIDKFPISRPNLTFSTLTVSNMSPEDSSIYLCSVAPEPRGANVLTFGAGSRLTVL.

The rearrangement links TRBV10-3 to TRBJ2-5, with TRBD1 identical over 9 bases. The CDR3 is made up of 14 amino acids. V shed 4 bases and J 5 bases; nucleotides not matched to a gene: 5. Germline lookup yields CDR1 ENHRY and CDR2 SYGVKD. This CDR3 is CAISVGTGRETQYF. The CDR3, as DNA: TGTGCCATCAGTGTGGGGACAGGGCGGGAGACCCAGTACTTC.

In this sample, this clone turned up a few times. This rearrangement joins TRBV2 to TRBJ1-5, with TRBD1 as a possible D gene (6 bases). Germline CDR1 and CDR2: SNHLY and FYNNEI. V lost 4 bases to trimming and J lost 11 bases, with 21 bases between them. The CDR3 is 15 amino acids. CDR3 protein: CASSAQQGLKVAQHF. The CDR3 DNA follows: TGTGCCAGCAGTGCCCAACAGGGCCTGAAGGTTGCCCAGCATTTT.

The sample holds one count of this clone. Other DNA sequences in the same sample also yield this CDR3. Here the CDR3 DNA reads TGTGCCAGCAGTTTAGGCACTAGCGGGAGCTACGAGCAGTACTTC. Translating it yields CASSLGTSGSYEQYF. This chain uses TRBV27 with TRBJ2-7, with TRBD2 matching 11 bases. Germline V gene data show CDR1 as MNHEY and CDR2 as SMNVEV (reference sequence). CDR3 size: 15 residues. J was trimmed by 3 bases and V by 2 bases; bases with no gene match: 3.

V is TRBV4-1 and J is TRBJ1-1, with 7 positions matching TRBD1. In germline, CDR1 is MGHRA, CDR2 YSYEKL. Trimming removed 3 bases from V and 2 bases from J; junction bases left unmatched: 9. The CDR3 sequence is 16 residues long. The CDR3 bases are TGCGCCAGCAGCCAGACAGAAACAGGGGTTAACACTGAAGCTTTCTTT. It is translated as CASSQTETGVNTEAFF.